The 7 T cell receptor beta chains given below trace back to one sample, sequenced in a study of T cell repertoires in cytomegalovirus infection. TCRdb used MiXCR to reprocess the reads, holding one entry per CDR3 protein. The data show 130,000 or so distinct CDR3 sequences, with about 6.3% seen just once and over 15% held by the top ten. Sequencing was done on a sample of PBMCs. The receptors were sampled from a human donor in good health (CMV status not recorded). Some clones in this sample may be carry-over from other donors' samples.

This clonotype was observed many times. The chain carries TRBV7-3 and TRBJ2-7; 12 bases fit TRBD2. The CDR3 extends over 14 amino acids. CDR1 and CDR2 (germline): SGHTA, FQGTGA. V trimming: 4 bases; J trimming: 2 bases; junction bases outside the gene matches: 0. Written as DNA, the CDR3 is TGTGCCAGCAGCTCTAGCGGGGGGGCCTACGAGCAGTACTTC. It encodes CASSSSGGAYEQYF.

The chain has TRBV14 and TRBJ2-2, with 9 bases that match TRBD1. V lost 0 bases and J lost 3; bases outside the gene matches: 8. CDR1 and CDR2 from the germline V gene are SGHDN and FVKESK. The CDR3 extends over 18 amino acids. CDR3 coding DNA: TGTGCCAGCAGCCAAGATTGGACAGGGGCGAGGTACACCGGGGAGCTGTTTTTT. This encodes CASSQDWTGARYTGELFF. Looking up the rest from reference TRBV14 and TRBJ2-2 gives the full variable domain: EAGVTQFPSHSVIEKGQTVTLRCDPISGHDNLYWYRRVMGKEIKFLLHFVKESKQDESGMPNNRFLAERTGGTYSTLKVQPAELEDSGVYFCASSQDWTGARYTGELFFGEGSRLTVL.

This clonotype was observed many times. The rearrangement joins TRBV7-9 to TRBJ2-5; D not certain. The CDR3 loop spans 14 amino acids. The germline V and J ends were trimmed by 0 bases and 2 bases, with 7 bases remaining between them. Germline assignment: CDR1 SEHNR and CDR2 FQNEAQ (reference sequence). The CDR3: CASSLAADQETQYF. For the CDR3, the DNA is TGTGCCAGCAGCTTAGCGGCAGATCAAGAGACCCAGTACTTC.

The chain has TRBV4-1 and TRBJ1-2; maybe TRBD1 (6 bases). The V gene lost 1 base and the J gene lost 7 bases, with 16 bases spanning the gap. This CDR3 spans 15 amino acids. Germline V gene data show CDR1 as MGHRA and CDR2 as YSYEKL. The CDR3 loop is CASSQALPGEFGYTF. The CDR3 DNA reads as TGCGCCAGCAGCCAAGCCCTCCCAGGGGAGTTTGGCTACACCTTC.

This clonotype was recorded many times. In DNA, the CDR3 is TGTGCCAGCAGCTTAGATAGACAGGGGAATGAAAAACTGTTTTTT. The encoded protein is CASSLDRQGNEKLFF. The rearrangement links TRBV7-2 to TRBJ1-4, with 8 bases identical to TRBD1. Germline-derived CDR1 and CDR2 are SGHTA and FQGNSA. The CDR3 extends over 15 amino acids. The ends lost 1 base at V and 5 bases at J; junction bases unmatched: 3.

This clonotype was counted only a few times. The chain is built from TRBV2 and TRBJ2-5; unclear D gene. Trimming took off 6 bases at V and 5 bases at J, with 10 bases between the two ends. The CDR3 runs to 12 residues. The germline gives CDR1 SNHLY, CDR2 FYNNEI. The CDR3 nucleotides read TGTGCCAGCAGCGGTGAAGTGGAGACCCAGTACTTC. Translating gives CASSGEVETQYF.

In the case of this clonotype: This sequence may be a read error, since a much larger clone differs from it by one base. The chain carries TRBV20-1 and TRBJ2-1; D remains ambiguous. Trimming stripped 1 base from V and 0 bases from J, with 7 bases between. Germline V gives CDR1 DFQATT, CDR2 SNEGSKA (reference sequence). CDR3 size: 14 residues. The CDR3 reads CSARGAGSYNEQFF. CDR3 sequence (DNA): TGCAGTGCTAGAGGGGCAGGCTCCTACAATGAGCAGTTCTTC.